These T cell receptor beta chains were read from a single sample in a study of glioma-infiltrating T cells after dendritic cell vaccination. Assay: immunoSEQ multiplex PCR; the TCRdb copy retains only in-frame clones and omits some. The table includes approximately 100,000 clones, roughly three quarters detected once. The material was blood, obtained before dendritic cell vaccination. These receptors all come from a human donor with glioblastoma. The CDR3 runs from the conserved cysteine through the conserved F or W. The D gene is left open where the match is weak. Some rows mark clone size as missing; the rest say once, few, many or name a class of expanded clone.

CDR3nt: TGTGCCAGCAGTGCCGACAGGGTGAACACAGATACGCAGTATTTT; CDR3aa: CASSADRVNTDTQYF; abundance: NA; v_gene: TRBV6-4; j_gene: TRBJ2-3; d_gene: TRBD1
CDR3nt: TGTGCCAGCAGCTTGGTCCCGGCAGGGAATAATTCACCCCTCCACTTT; CDR3aa: CASSLVPAGNNSPLHF; abundance: NA; v_gene: TRBV5-5; j_gene: TRBJ1-6; d_gene: NA
CDR3nt: TGCGCCAGCAGCTTGTTTGGAGGAAGCGGTTACACCGGGGAGCTGTTTTTT; CDR3aa: CASSLFGGSGYTGELFF; abundance: NA; v_gene: TRBV5-1; j_gene: TRBJ2-2; d_gene: NA
CDR3nt: TGTGCCAGCAGCTTAGAACCGGGGGGGTACAATGAGCAGTTCTTC; CDR3aa: CASSLEPGGYNEQFF; abundance: NA; v_gene: TRBV11-3; j_gene: TRBJ2-1; d_gene: TRBD2
CDR3nt: TGTGCCAGCAGTTACTCCTCGGGACTAGCGGGGGAGCAGTTCTTC; CDR3aa: CASSYSSGLAGEQFF; abundance: NA; v_gene: TRBV6-5; j_gene: TRBJ2-1; d_gene: TRBD2
CDR3nt: TGTGCCAGCAGCCAAAAATTGGGGGCGTACTATGGCTACACCTTC; CDR3aa: CASSQKLGAYYGYTF; abundance: NA; v_gene: TRBV14; j_gene: TRBJ1-2; d_gene: NA
CDR3nt: TGTGCCAGCAGCCAAGGATCGGGACAGGGTGGGGACATTCAGTACTTC; CDR3aa: CASSQGSGQGGDIQYF; abundance: NA; v_gene: TRBV4-2; j_gene: TRBJ2-4; d_gene: TRBD1
CDR3nt: TGTGCCAGCAGCTTCGAAGGGGATATGAACACTGAAGCTTTCTTT; CDR3aa: CASSFEGDMNTEAFF; abundance: few; v_gene: TRBV6-5; j_gene: TRBJ1-1; d_gene: NA
CDR3nt: TGTGCCTACAACACAGGGCGCCCCCACGAGCAGTACTTC; CDR3aa: CAYNTGRPHEQYF; abundance: NA; v_gene: TRBV30; j_gene: TRBJ2-7; d_gene: NA
CDR3nt: TGTGCCAGCCACCGGGGAGGAAATGAGCAGTTCTTC; CDR3aa: CASHRGGNEQFF; abundance: NA; v_gene: TRBV18; j_gene: TRBJ2-1; d_gene: NA
CDR3nt: TGTGCCAGCAGTGGACAGGGGGGCTCCTACAATGAGCAGTTCTTC; CDR3aa: CASSGQGGSYNEQFF; abundance: NA; v_gene: TRBV2; j_gene: TRBJ2-1; d_gene: TRBD1
CDR3nt: TGTGCCAGTAGACTACAATCGGGACAACCTCCCTACGAGCAGTACTTC; CDR3aa: CASRLQSGQPPYEQYF; abundance: few; v_gene: TRBV19; j_gene: TRBJ2-7; d_gene: NA
CDR3nt: TGCGCCAGCAGTGAGCAGGGGGCAGGAGAGACCCAGTACTTC; CDR3aa: CASSEQGAGETQYF; abundance: NA; v_gene: TRBV10-2; j_gene: TRBJ2-5; d_gene: TRBD1
CDR3nt: TGCGCCAGCAGCTCACCCCACCTCCGGACAGGGGCCCCCGAGCAGTACTTC; CDR3aa: CASSSPHLRTGAPEQYF; abundance: NA; v_gene: TRBV5-1; j_gene: TRBJ2-7; d_gene: TRBD1
CDR3nt: TGTGCCACCAGCAGAGAAAGTCTAGCGGGGCCCCCAGATACGCAGTATTTT; CDR3aa: CATSRESLAGPPDTQYF; abundance: NA; v_gene: TRBV15; j_gene: TRBJ2-3; d_gene: TRBD2
CDR3nt: TGTGCCAGCAGCTTAGCTGGACTAGTCCACGAGCAGTACTTC; CDR3aa: CASSLAGLVHEQYF; abundance: few; v_gene: TRBV7-9; j_gene: TRBJ2-7; d_gene: TRBD2
CDR3nt: TGTGCCAGCTCACCAGTGGGCGAAAAACTGTTTTTT; CDR3aa: CASSPVGEKLFF; abundance: NA; v_gene: TRBV18; j_gene: TRBJ1-4; d_gene: NA
CDR3nt: TGTGCCAGCCGGAGGGGAAGGGACTATGGCTACACCTTC; CDR3aa: CASRRGRDYGYTF; abundance: NA; v_gene: TRBV25-1; j_gene: TRBJ1-2; d_gene: NA
CDR3nt: TGTGCCAGCAGTTATTCGGGACTAGCGGGGGGGGGACGGTTCTTC; CDR3aa: CASSYSGLAGGGRFF; abundance: NA; v_gene: TRBV27; j_gene: TRBJ2-1; d_gene: TRBD2
CDR3nt: TGTGCCAGCAGAGAAAGCGGGACTTACACCGGGGAGCTGTTTTTT; CDR3aa: CASRESGTYTGELFF; abundance: NA; v_gene: TRBV6-6; j_gene: TRBJ2-2; d_gene: TRBD2
CDR3nt: TGTGCCAGCAGCTTCTCCGGGACACTCTCTGGAAACACCATATATTTT; CDR3aa: CASSFSGTLSGNTIYF; abundance: few; v_gene: TRBV7-9; j_gene: TRBJ1-3; d_gene: NA
CDR3nt: TGTGCCAGCAGCCCGGCGAGGGTACTAGCCCCCCACACAGATACGCAGTATTTT; CDR3aa: CASSPARVLAPHTDTQYF; abundance: NA; v_gene: TRBV9; j_gene: TRBJ2-3; d_gene: NA
CDR3nt: TGTGCCAGCAGCTTATACAGGCCCGGGACAGGGGCACACAATGAGCAGTTCTTC; CDR3aa: CASSLYRPGTGAHNEQFF; abundance: few; v_gene: TRBV11-1; j_gene: TRBJ2-1; d_gene: TRBD1
CDR3nt: TGTGCCAGCAGCCAGGAGGCATTGGGAAACACCATATATTTT; CDR3aa: CASSQEALGNTIYF; abundance: few; v_gene: TRBV6-5; j_gene: TRBJ1-3; d_gene: NA
CDR3nt: TGTGCCAGCAGTCGGACAGGGGCTACGGACATTCAGTACTTC; CDR3aa: CASSRTGATDIQYF; abundance: NA; v_gene: TRBV2; j_gene: TRBJ2-4; d_gene: TRBD1
CDR3nt: TGTGCCAAACCGGGACAGGAGGCCGGGGAGCTGTTTTTT; CDR3aa: CAKPGQEAGELFF; abundance: NA; v_gene: TRBV21-1; j_gene: TRBJ2-2; d_gene: NA
CDR3nt: TGCGCCAGCAGTGAGTCGCGTCCAACTAATGAAAAACTGTTTTTT; CDR3aa: CASSESRPTNEKLFF; abundance: once; v_gene: TRBV10-2; j_gene: TRBJ1-4; d_gene: NA
CDR3nt: TGTGCCAGCTGCACTAGCGGGAGGCTATACAATGAGCAGTTCTTC; CDR3aa: CASCTSGRLYNEQFF; abundance: NA; v_gene: TRBV2; j_gene: TRBJ2-1; d_gene: TRBD2
CDR3nt: TGTGCCAGCAGTAACGGAGGACAGGGCAAAAACATTCAGTACTTC; CDR3aa: CASSNGGQGKNIQYF; abundance: NA; v_gene: TRBV2; j_gene: TRBJ2-4; d_gene: TRBD1
CDR3nt: TGTGCCAGCAGTAGTGATACAGAAGGGGCTGAAAAACTGTTTTTT; CDR3aa: CASSSDTEGAEKLFF; abundance: many; v_gene: TRBV6-1; j_gene: TRBJ1-4; d_gene: NA
CDR3nt: TGCGCCAGCAGCTTACTAGATGACACAGATACGCAGTATTTT; CDR3aa: CASSLLDDTDTQYF; abundance: NA; v_gene: TRBV5-1; j_gene: TRBJ2-3; d_gene: NA
CDR3nt: TGTGCCTGGAGTGTAACTAGCGGGGGACCGACTACGCAGTATTTT; CDR3aa: CAWSVTSGGPTTQYF; abundance: NA; v_gene: TRBV30; j_gene: TRBJ2-3; d_gene: TRBD2
CDR3nt: TGCGCCAGCAGCAGGACTAGCGGGCGTTATATCCAAGAGACCCAGTACTTC; CDR3aa: CASSRTSGRYIQETQYF; abundance: NA; v_gene: TRBV5-1; j_gene: TRBJ2-5; d_gene: TRBD2
CDR3nt: TGTGCCAGCAGCGTAGGCTTTGGGACAGGATATGGCTACACCTTC; CDR3aa: CASSVGFGTGYGYTF; abundance: once; v_gene: TRBV9; j_gene: TRBJ1-2; d_gene: TRBD1
CDR3nt: TGTGCCAGCAGCGTGGACACGACTCACTCTGGGGCCAACGTCCTGACTTTC; CDR3aa: CASSVDTTHSGANVLTF; abundance: NA; v_gene: TRBV9; j_gene: TRBJ2-6; d_gene: NA